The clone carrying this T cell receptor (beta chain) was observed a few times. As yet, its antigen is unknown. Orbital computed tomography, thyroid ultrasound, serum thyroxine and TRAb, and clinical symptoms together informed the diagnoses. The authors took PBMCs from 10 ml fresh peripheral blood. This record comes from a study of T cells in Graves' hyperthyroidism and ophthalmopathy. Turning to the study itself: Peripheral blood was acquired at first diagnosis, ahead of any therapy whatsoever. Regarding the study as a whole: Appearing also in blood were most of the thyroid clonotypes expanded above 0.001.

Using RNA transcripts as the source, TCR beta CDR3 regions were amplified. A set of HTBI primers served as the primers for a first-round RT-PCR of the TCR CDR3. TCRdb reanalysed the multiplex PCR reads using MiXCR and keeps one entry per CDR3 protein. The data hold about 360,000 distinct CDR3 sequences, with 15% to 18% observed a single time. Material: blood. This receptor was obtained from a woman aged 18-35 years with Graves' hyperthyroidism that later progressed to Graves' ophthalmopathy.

CDR3 nucleotide sequence: TGTGCCAGCAGCTCCCTCCTGGCGGGAAGGACCGGGGAGCTGTTTTTT. Its translation is CASSSLLAGRTGELFF. The V gene is TRBV7-8, the J gene TRBJ2-2; tentatively, D is TRBD2 (6 bases). V lost 4 bases and J lost 5, with 17 bases in between. Germline V gene lookup returns CDR1 SGHVS and CDR2 FQNEAQ. The CDR3 loop spans 16 amino acids.